Presented here are 22 T cell receptor beta chains from one specimen sequenced in a study of T-cell reconstitution after alpha-beta-depleted transplantation in children. The TCRbeta library was prepared with unique molecular identifiers. TCRdb passed the PCR reads through MiXCR, listing each CDR3 protein once. The table includes about 580,000 distinct CDR3 sequences, roughly 23% detected once. The source was PBMCs, mostly from graft donor cells, collected 360 days after TCRalphabeta/CD19-depleted stem cell transplant. These receptors all stem from a boy in the first two years of life who had a stem cell transplant for acute myeloid leukemia, so the T cells may come from the graft donor.

The chain carries TRBV4-3 and TRBJ1-1; no reliable D call. V was clipped by 0 bases and J by 0 bases, with 8 bases between them. The length of the CDR3 is 15 residues. The V gene's germline CDR1 is LGHNA and CDR2 YSLEER. The CDR3 region has the DNA TGCGCCAGCAGCCAAGAGAGGATTTTGAACACTGAAGCTTTCTTT. This translates into CASSQERILNTEAFF.

This CDR3 is CASSQGAGTGIYEQYF. Here the CDR3 DNA reads TGCGCCAGCAGCCAAGGAGCCGGGACAGGTATCTACGAGCAGTACTTC. This chain connects TRBV4-3 to TRBJ2-7; 8 bases fit TRBD1. Germline V gene sequence: CDR1 LGHNA, CDR2 YSLEER. The CDR3 is 16 residues long. After removal of 1 base from V and 3 bases from J, the junction contained 8 bases not matched to a gene.

CDR3 nucleotide sequence: TGTGCCAGCAGCCTGAGGGGGCTTCAACCAGAGAGGTATACGCAGTATTTT. This encodes CASSLRGLQPERYTQYF. The rearrangement uses TRBV5-5 and TRBJ2-3; 7 bases line up with TRBD1. After removal of 4 bases from V and 7 bases from J, the junction contained 18 bases not matched to a gene. Germline CDR1 and CDR2: SGHKS and YYEKEE (reference sequence). The CDR3 is made up of 17 amino acids. The whole variable domain, filled in from reference TRBV5-5 and TRBJ2-3, reads DAGVTQSPTHLIKTRGQQVTLRCSPISGHKSVSWYQQVLGQGPQFIFQYYEKEERGRGNFPDRFSARQFPNYSSELNVNALLLGDSALYLCASSLRGLQPERYTQYFGPGTRLTVL.

V gene TRBV7-2 combines with J gene TRBJ2-1; 7 bases map to TRBD2. The CDR3 runs to 13 residues. CDR1 is SGHTA, CDR2 FQGNSA, per germline. The ends lost 7 bases at V and 13 bases at J; junction bases unmatched: 13. CDR3 bases: TGTGCCAGCAACCTTCCGAATAGCGGGTACCAGTTCTTC. Translating gives CASNLPNSGYQFF.

The sample holds many counts of this clonotype. A much larger clonotype is one base distant, so this may be a read error. This sequence joins TRBV5-5 and TRBJ2-1, with D unclear. In germline, CDR1 is SGHKS, CDR2 YYEKEE (reference sequence). Trimming shortened V by 9 bases and J by 7 bases, and 14 bases separated the two germline ends. This CDR3 has 12 amino acids. CDR3 in DNA: TGTGCCATGGGCCTCGGCCAGAATGAGCAGTTCTTC. This translates into CAMGLGQNEQFF.

For this clonotype: It may be a read error: a sequence one base away is much more abundant. In this CDR3 the conserved last residue, phenylalanine or tryptophan, is missing, so a read error is likely. The chain uses TRBV7-9 and TRBJ1-6; TRBD1 matches at 9 bases. J lost 13 bases, V lost 1 base, and 11 bases had no gene match. The CDR3 is 16 amino acids. The germline V gene has CDR1 SEHNR and CDR2 FQNEAQ (reference sequence). CDR3 in DNA: TGTGCCAGCAGCTTAGGGGGACAGGGCCCCCTTTGGCCCCTCCACGTT. This codes for CASSLGGQGPLWPLHV.

This clonotype was detected only a few times. The genes are TRBV20-1 and TRBJ2-1, with D possibly called TRBD1 or TRBD2 (7 bases each). The germline V gene encodes CDR1 DFQATT and CDR2 SNEGSKA (reference sequence). This CDR3 is 16 amino acids long. The germline V and J ends were trimmed by 5 bases and 3 bases, with 20 bases remaining between them. This CDR3 reads CSAAPTGRGFYNEQFF. CDR3 DNA sequence: TGCAGTGCTGCCCCGACAGGGAGGGGGTTCTACAATGAGCAGTTCTTC.

This clonotype has more than one count but fewer than ten. This sequence joins TRBV20-1 and TRBJ2-7; tentatively, D is TRBD1 (6 bases). Trimming cost V 5 bases and J 0 bases, with 17 bases left between them. In germline, CDR1 is DFQATT, CDR2 SNEGSKA (reference sequence). CDR3 length: 15 amino acids. The CDR3 loop is CSAEKAGVGSYEQYV. Here the CDR3 DNA reads TGCAGTGCTGAGAAGGCAGGGGTGGGCTCCTACGAGCAGTACGTC.

This clonotype was seen a handful of times. This rearrangement joins TRBV24-1 to TRBJ2-1; unclear D gene. V was cut by 8 bases and J by 4 bases, with 11 bases left in between. CDR1 is KGHDR, CDR2 SFDVKD, per germline. The CDR3 covers 13 residues. The CDR3 protein is CATKSTSYNEQFF. The CDR3 DNA reads TGTGCCACCAAATCTACATCTTACAATGAGCAGTTCTTC.

J is TRBJ2-1 and V is TRBV12-3 or TRBV12-4, with D unresolved. The CDR3 has 13 residues. V lost 11 bases and J lost 1, with 12 bases in between. Here the CDR3 reads CAVGSGSYNEQFF. The CDR3 nucleotides read TGTGCCGTGGGCAGTGGATCCTACAATGAGCAGTTCTTC.

The chain uses TRBV9 and TRBJ2-3; no clear D. The V and J ends lost 0 bases and 2 bases respectively, with 10 bases between them. This CDR3 has 15 amino acids. Looked up from germline, CDR1 is SGDLS and CDR2 is YYNGEE. CDR3 sequence: CASSVGLGDTDTQYF. CDR3 DNA: TGTGCCAGCAGCGTAGGGCTAGGAGACACAGATACGCAGTATTTT. Supplemented by reference TRBV9 and TRBJ2-3, the full variable domain reads DSGVTQTPKHLITATGQRVTLRCSPRSGDLSVYWYQQSLDQGLQFLIQYYNGEERAKGNILERFSAQQFPDLHSELNLSSLELGDSALYFCASSVGLGDTDTQYFGPGTRLTVL.

The rearrangement links TRBV12-3 or TRBV12-4 to TRBJ1-1; tentative D call: TRBD1 (6 bases). The V end was cut by 3 bases, the J end by 5 bases, with 13 bases between. The CDR3 sequence is 14 residues long. The CDR3 region is CASSLLQGRTEAFF. Written as DNA, the CDR3 is TGTGCCAGCAGTTTGCTCCAGGGGAGGACTGAAGCTTTCTTT.

The chain employs TRBV5-4 and TRBJ1-5; no firm D call. V lost 0 bases to trimming and J lost 0 bases, with 7 bases between them. Germline CDR1 is SGHNT and CDR2 is YYREEE (reference sequence). The CDR3 is made up of 15 amino acids. The CDR3 here is CASSLDRYSNQPQHF. In DNA, the CDR3 is TGTGCCAGCAGCTTGGACAGATATAGCAATCAGCCCCAGCATTTT.

This clonotype was seen many times. One junction end does not reproduce the germline sequence, and a read error may be involved. The V call is TRBV6-6, the J call TRBJ2-2; D remains ambiguous. Germline CDR1 MNHNY, CDR2 SVGAGI (reference sequence). The CDR3 is 13 residues long. The CDR3 DNA reads TGTGCCAGCACTTACCCGAACACCGGGGAGCTGTTTTTT. It codes for CASTYPNTGELFF.

This clonotype was detected only a few times. The chain joins TRBV12-3 or TRBV12-4 to TRBJ1-6; 8 bases line up with TRBD1. Trimming took 1 base from V and 10 from J; bases not matched to a gene: 3. The CDR3 extends over 14 amino acids. In nucleotides, the CDR3 is TGTGCCAGCAGTTTAGGGGCAGGGGGCTCACCCCTCCACTTT. This codes for CASSLGAGGSPLHF.

The CDR3 nucleotides are TGTGCTAGTGGTTTGGGTCGCTATGAGCAGTTCTTC. Protein sequence: CASGLGRYEQFF. The chain employs TRBV12-5 and TRBJ2-1; D gene unclear. This CDR3 has 12 amino acids. Germline-derived CDR1 and CDR2 are LGHNT and FRNRAP. V lost 1 base, J lost 8 bases, and 6 bases lay in between.

This clonotype has just a few counts. The DNA of the CDR3 is TGTGCCAGCAGCTGGACAGGGAAGGCAGATACGCAGTATTTT. This codes for CASSWTGKADTQYF. The chain couples TRBV7-9 to TRBJ2-3, with 8 bases identical to TRBD1. The V gene's germline CDR1 is SEHNR and CDR2 FQNEAQ (reference sequence). This CDR3 region has 14 residues. The V gene end was trimmed by 4 bases and the J gene end by 4 bases; junction bases not matched to a gene: 4.

This clonotype was seen a handful of times. The CDR3 spells CASSGYRGRQPQHF. The DNA of the CDR3 is TGTGCCAGCAGCGGATACAGGGGGCGTCAGCCCCAGCATTTT. This sequence joins TRBV27 and TRBJ1-5; 9 nucleotides agree with TRBD1. V lost 6 bases, J lost 6 bases, and 6 bases stayed unmatched. CDR3 length equals 14 residues. Germline CDR1 and CDR2: MNHEY and SMNVEV (reference sequence).

There are a few counts of this clonotype. This sequence joins TRBV29-1 and TRBJ1-1, with a tentative D call TRBD1 (5 bases). Trimming shortened V by 6 bases and J by 9 bases, and 17 bases separated the two germline ends. Germline V gene lookup returns CDR1 SQVTM and CDR2 ANQGSEA. The CDR3 extends over 12 amino acids. The CDR3, as DNA: TGCAGCGTCGGGGACCCCCTAGAAAAAGCTTTCTTT. Encoded protein: CSVGDPLEKAFF. Supplemented by reference TRBV29-1 and TRBJ1-1, the full variable domain reads SAVISQKPSRDICQRGTSLTIQCQVDSQVTMMFWYRQQPGQSLTLIATANQGSEATYESGFVIDKFPISRPNLTFSTLTVSNMSPEDSSIYLCSVGDPLEKAFFGQGTRLTVV.

This clonotype appeared many times. The genes are TRBV6-5 and TRBJ2-7; 7 bases match TRBD2. The germline V gene encodes CDR1 MNHEY and CDR2 SVGAGI. The trim removed 3 bases at V and 4 bases at J, leaving 9 bases unmatched. There are 15 residues in the CDR3. The CDR3 sequence: CASSYERRGEYEQYV. The CDR3 bases are TGTGCCAGCAGTTATGAAAGACGGGGGGAGTACGAGCAGTACGTC.

The CDR3 is CSAKARTDYYEQYV. CDR3 DNA: TGCAGTGCTAAAGCCCGGACGGACTACTACGAGCAGTACGTC. The rearrangement joins TRBV20-1 to TRBJ2-7, with D maybe TRBD2 (6 bases). CDR1 is DFQATT and CDR2 is SNEGSKA in the germline V gene (reference sequence). Trimming shortened V by 4 bases and J by 3 bases, and 16 bases separated the two germline ends. The CDR3 length is 14 residues.

Many counts were recorded for this clonotype. The chain is built from TRBV19 and TRBJ2-1, with D hard to call. Trimming removed 5 bases at V and 0 bases at J, with 8 bases between. The CDR3 contains 14 residues. Germline assignment: CDR1 LNHDA and CDR2 SQIVND (reference sequence). The CDR3 nucleotides read TGTGCCAGTAGTGGACGGAGCTCCTACAATGAGCAGTTCTTC. Amino acid sequence: CASSGRSSYNEQFF. Variable domain in full (rest from reference TRBV19 and TRBJ2-1): DGGITQSPKYLFRKEGQNVTLSCEQNLNHDAMYWYRQDPGQGLRLIYYSQIVNDFQKGDIAEGYSVSREKKESFPLTVTSAQKNPTAFYLCASSGRSSYNEQFFGPGTRLTVL.